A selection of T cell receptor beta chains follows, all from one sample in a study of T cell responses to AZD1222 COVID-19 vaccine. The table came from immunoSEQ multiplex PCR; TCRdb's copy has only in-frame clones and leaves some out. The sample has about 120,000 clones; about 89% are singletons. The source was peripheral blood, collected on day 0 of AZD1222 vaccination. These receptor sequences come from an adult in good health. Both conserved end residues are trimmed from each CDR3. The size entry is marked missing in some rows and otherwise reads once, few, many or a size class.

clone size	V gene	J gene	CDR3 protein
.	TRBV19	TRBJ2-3	ASSRLGLGGNPDTQY
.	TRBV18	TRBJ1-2	ASSPGGANYGYT
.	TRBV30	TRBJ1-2	AWSGSGGSYGYT
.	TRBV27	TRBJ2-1	ASSLTRDGNEQF
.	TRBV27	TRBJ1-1	ASSLVTDSEAF
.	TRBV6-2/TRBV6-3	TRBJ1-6	ASSTRKNSPLH
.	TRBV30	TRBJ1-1	AWSVLGTTEAF
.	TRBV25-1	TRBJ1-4	ASRGVGNEKLF
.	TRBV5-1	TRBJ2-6	ASSLLGDPTFSGANVLT
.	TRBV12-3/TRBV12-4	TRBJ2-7	ASSGQGGYEQY
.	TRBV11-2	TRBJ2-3	ASSLDSISDTQY
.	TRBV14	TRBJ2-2	ASSHWTGNPTGELF
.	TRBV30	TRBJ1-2	AWTEQRSYGYT
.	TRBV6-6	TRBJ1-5	ASSYGGAQPNQPQH
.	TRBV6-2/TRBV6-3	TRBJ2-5	ASSYGEVTQY
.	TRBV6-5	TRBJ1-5	ASSYSKGLGQPQH
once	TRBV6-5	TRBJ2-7	ASTPPTGPEQY
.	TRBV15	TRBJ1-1	ATSRSRTDEAF
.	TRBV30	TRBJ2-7	AWSPGTSYEQY
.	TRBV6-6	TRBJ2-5	ASSLGRGETQY
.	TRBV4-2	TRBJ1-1	ASSQAGRVEAF
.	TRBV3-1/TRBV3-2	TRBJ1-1	ASSLRQATEAF
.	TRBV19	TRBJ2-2	ASSIVQGTNTGELF
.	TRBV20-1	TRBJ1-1	SAPSFTEAF
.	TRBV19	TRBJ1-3	ASSIRQGHLPRSGNTIY
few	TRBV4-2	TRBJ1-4	ASRRSGGGEKLF
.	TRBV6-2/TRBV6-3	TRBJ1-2	ASSYSSGVGGYT
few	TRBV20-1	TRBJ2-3	SASPLGVDDTQY
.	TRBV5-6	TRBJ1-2	ASTTGFLGYT
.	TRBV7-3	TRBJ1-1	ASSLPPAGNAF
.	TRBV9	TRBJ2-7	ASSVGAFNEQY
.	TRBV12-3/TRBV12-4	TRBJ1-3	ASSLVAGNTIY
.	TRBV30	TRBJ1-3	AWSGVWGPGY
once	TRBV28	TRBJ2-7	ASSSSGRAYEQY
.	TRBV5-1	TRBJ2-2	ASTHRGMGTGELF